The 13 T cell receptor beta chains given below trace back to one sample, sequenced in a study of T cells in women clearing cervical HPV infection. TCRdb's table, derived via immunoSEQ multiplex PCR, lists solely in-frame clones and lacks some. The record lists 45,000 to 55,000 clones, of which the ten most abundant hold about 1.5%. The material sequenced was blood buffy coat. All receptors derive from a woman between 18 and 70 years old with a cervical HPV16 infection that either progressed to CIN3+ or cleared (not recorded which).

A word on this clone: The read ends 3 residues early relative to the CDR3; the germline J gene fills the gap. V and J are TRBV7-9 and TRBJ1-6; 7 bases are shared with TRBD1. The junction had 12 bases not matched to a gene; V was cut back by 6 bases and J by 10 bases. The germline V gene encodes CDR1 SEHNR and CDR2 FQNEAQ (reference sequence). The CDR3 extends over 15 amino acids. The covered CDR3 bases are TGTGCCAGCAGACTCACAGGGGTAGTAGACTCACCC. Amino acids: CASRLTGVVDSP. The complete CDR3 protein is CASRLTGVVDSPLHF. Based on the CDR3 plus reference TRBV7-9 and TRBJ1-6, the full variable domain is DTGVSQNPRHKITKRGQNVTFRCDPISEHNRLYWYRQTLGQGPEFLTYFQNEAQLEKSRLLSDRFSAERPKGSFSTLEIQRTEQGDSAMYLCASRLTGVVDSPLHFGNGTRLTVT.

Notes on this clone: Read data end 3 residues before the CDR3 end; the end is taken from the germline J gene. The genes are TRBV7-2 and TRBJ1-2, with 9 bases lining up with TRBD1. Germline assignment: CDR1 SGHTA and CDR2 FQGNSA. The CDR3 contains 15 residues. The CDR3 region is CASSPRGTGTGGYTF. The CDR3 DNA, read in part, is TGTGCCAGCAGCCCCAGGGGGACAGGGACGGGCGGC.

About this clone itself: The sequenced fragment ends 3 residues before the CDR3 boundary, so the rest is inferred from the germline J gene. The chain carries TRBV2 and TRBJ2-2; 11 bases fit TRBD2. There are 16 residues in the CDR3. Trimming removed 4 bases from V and 2 bases from J; junction bases left unmatched: 3. In germline, CDR1 is SNHLY, CDR2 FYNNEI. The CDR3 DNA, read in part, is TGTGCCAGCAGTGTGCGACTAGCGGGAAACACCGGGGAG. Protein: CASSVRLAGNTGE. The full CDR3 protein reads CASSVRLAGNTGELFF.

A note on this clone: The DNA ends 3 residues before the CDR3 does, and the rest of the CDR3 is filled in from the germline J gene. Within the sample, other DNA sequences also encode this same CDR3. The chain has TRBV20-1 and TRBJ2-3; 12 nucleotides agree with TRBD2. This CDR3 comprises 18 residues. Germline V gene data show CDR1 as DFQATT and CDR2 as SNEGSKA (reference sequence). V was clipped by 5 bases and J by 0 bases; unmatched bases: 12. CDR3 region: CSASRLAGGPLSTDTQYF. The DNA read from the CDR3 is TGCAGTGCTTCCAGGCTAGCGGGAGGGCCGTTGAGCACAGATACG.

Notes on this clone: The read terminates 3 residues before the CDR3 end, so the remaining end is supplied by the germline J gene. The chain carries TRBV9 and TRBJ2-7; the D gene is possibly TRBD1 (6 bases). This CDR3 contains 14 residues. V lost 4 bases and J lost 2, with 13 bases in between. CDR1 is SGDLS and CDR2 is YYNGEE in the germline V gene. The CDR3 DNA, read in part, is TGTGCCAGCAGCCCAACACAGGGCCCCTACGAG. This translates into CASSPTQGPYE. The CDR3, in full, reads CASSPTQGPYEQYF.

Notes on this clone: The DNA ends 3 residues before the CDR3 does, and the rest of the CDR3 is filled in from the germline J gene. The V call is TRBV19, the J call TRBJ2-7, with D possibly being TRBD1 (5 bases). The CDR3 totals 14 residues. Germline V gene data show CDR1 as LNHDA and CDR2 as SQIVND (reference sequence). V was trimmed by 5 bases and J by 2 bases, leaving 13 bases between them. The sequenced part of the CDR3 DNA is TGTGCCAGTAGTGTGGACCACAGGACCTACGAG. Translated, it gives CASSVDHRTYE. The CDR3 in full is CASSVDHRTYEQYF. Full variable domain (outside the CDR3, taken from reference TRBV19 and TRBJ2-7): DGGITQSPKYLFRKEGQNVTLSCEQNLNHDAMYWYRQDPGQGLRLIYYSQIVNDFQKGDIAEGYSVSREKKESFPLTVTSAQKNPTAFYLCASSVDHRTYEQYFGPGTRLTVT.

About this clone itself: The observed sequence ends 3 residues before the CDR3 terminus, with the missing tail filled in from the germline J gene. The chain joins TRBV7-8 to TRBJ1-1; D remains ambiguous. Trimming took off 0 bases at V and 1 base at J, with 3 bases between the two ends. This CDR3 comprises 13 residues. Germline CDR1 is SGHVS and CDR2 is FQNEAQ. The sequenced part of the CDR3 DNA is TGTGCCAGCAGCTTAGCACAGAACACTGAA. Translation gives CASSLAQNTE. Given in full, the CDR3 is CASSLAQNTEAFF.

Of note for this clone: One end of the junction does not line up with germline, which may come from a read error. Read coverage stops 3 residues before the CDR3 terminus; the germline J gene supplies the remainder. The rearrangement joins TRBV4-2 to TRBJ1-1; D might be TRBD1 (5 bases). In germline, CDR1 is LGHNA, CDR2 YNFKEQ. The CDR3 length is 13 residues. The CDR3 loop reads CASSSRADTEAFF. Partial CDR3 DNA: TGCGCCAGCAGTTCCAGGGCGGACACTGAA.

About this clone itself: The read gets to within 3 residues of the CDR3 end, and the germline J gene fills in the rest. The V gene is TRBV6-4, the J gene TRBJ2-1; a possible D gene is TRBD2 (6 bases). Germline V gene data show CDR1 as MRHNA and CDR2 as SNTAGT. V shed 3 bases and J shed 6 bases, with 9 bases lying between them. The CDR3 totals 13 residues. The CDR3 bases that were read are TGTGCCAGCAGTGAGGGACTCGTCAATGAG. This translates into CASSEGLVNE. The full CDR3 protein is CASSEGLVNEQFF.

Comment on this clone: The read is 3 residues too short to cover the CDR3 end, so that end is filled in from the germline J gene. The chain carries TRBV6-2 or TRBV6-3 and TRBJ1-6, with D maybe TRBD1 (6 bases). V lost 2 bases and J lost 7, with 18 bases in between. From germline, CDR1 is MNHEY and CDR2 SVGEGT. The CDR3 sequence is 17 residues long. The CDR3 sequence is CASSYTGSVFGNSPLHF. The sequenced CDR3 bases are TGTGCCAGCAGTTACACAGGGTCCGTATTCGGAAATTCACCC.

The CDR3 spells CASSLGQGASNEKLFF. The DNA read from the CDR3 is TGTGCCAGCAGTCTTGGACAGGGGGCCTCTAATGAAAAA. V is TRBV12-3 or TRBV12-4 and J is TRBJ1-4; 11 bases map to TRBD1. The CDR3 goes on 3 residues after the read ends, and that part is filled in from the germline J gene. V gave up 5 bases and J gave up 3 bases; unmatched junction bases: 5. CDR3 length: 16 residues.

Concerning this clone itself: With the read ending 3 residues before the CDR3 end, the germline J gene is used to fill in that end. V and J are TRBV7-9 and TRBJ2-5, with no clear D. This CDR3 region has 13 residues. The germline V gene encodes CDR1 SEHNR and CDR2 FQNEAQ (reference sequence). V was clipped by 6 bases and J by 4 bases, with 12 bases between them. Partial CDR3 DNA: TGTGCCAGCAGAAGCGTATTACTAGAGACC. Encoded protein: CASRSVLLET. The CDR3, in full, reads CASRSVLLETQYF.

As for this clone: The CDR3 is cut off 3 residues early in the read; its end comes from the germline J gene. The chain links TRBV2 to TRBJ1-4, with 7 bases that match TRBD1. This CDR3 is built from 15 residues. Germline-derived CDR1 and CDR2 are SNHLY and FYNNEI. V trimming: 5 bases; J trimming: 7 bases; junction bases outside the gene matches: 10. The sequenced CDR3 bases are TGTGCCAGCAGTCTACTACGGACAGGTAGTGAAAAA. Translating gives CASSLLRTGSEK. The complete CDR3 protein is CASSLLRTGSEKLFF.